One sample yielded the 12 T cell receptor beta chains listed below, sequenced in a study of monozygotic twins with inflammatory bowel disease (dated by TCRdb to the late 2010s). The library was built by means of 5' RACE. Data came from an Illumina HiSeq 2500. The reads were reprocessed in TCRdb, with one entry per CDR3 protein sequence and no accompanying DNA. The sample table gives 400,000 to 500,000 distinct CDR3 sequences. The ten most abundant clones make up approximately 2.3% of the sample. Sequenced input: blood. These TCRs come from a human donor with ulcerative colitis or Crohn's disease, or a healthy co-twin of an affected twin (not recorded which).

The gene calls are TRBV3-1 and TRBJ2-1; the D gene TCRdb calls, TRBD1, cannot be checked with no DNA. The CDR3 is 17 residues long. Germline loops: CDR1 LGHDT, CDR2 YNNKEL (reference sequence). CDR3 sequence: CASSQQRPRDREGEQFF.

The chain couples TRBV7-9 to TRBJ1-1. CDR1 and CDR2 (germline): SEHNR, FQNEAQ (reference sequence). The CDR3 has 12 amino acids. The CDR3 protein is CASSFLETEAFF.

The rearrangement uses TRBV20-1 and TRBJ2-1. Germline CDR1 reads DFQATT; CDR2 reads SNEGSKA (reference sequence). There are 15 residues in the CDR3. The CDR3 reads CSALGVRTGGNEQFF.

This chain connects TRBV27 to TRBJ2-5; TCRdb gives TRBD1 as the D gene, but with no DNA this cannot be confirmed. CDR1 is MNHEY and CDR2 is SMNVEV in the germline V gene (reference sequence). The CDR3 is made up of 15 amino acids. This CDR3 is CASSLRGRGQETQYF.

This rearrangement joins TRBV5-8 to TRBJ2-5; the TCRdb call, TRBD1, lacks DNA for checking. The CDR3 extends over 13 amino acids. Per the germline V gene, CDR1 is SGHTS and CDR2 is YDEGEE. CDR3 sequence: CASSGTPQETQYF.

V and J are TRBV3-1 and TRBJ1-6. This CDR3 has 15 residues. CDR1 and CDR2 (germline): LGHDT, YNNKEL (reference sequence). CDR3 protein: CASSQGFTGNSPLHF.

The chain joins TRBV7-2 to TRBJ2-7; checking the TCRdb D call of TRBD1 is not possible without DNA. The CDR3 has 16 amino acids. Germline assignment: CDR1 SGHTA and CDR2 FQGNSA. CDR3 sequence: CASSLEGTAFSYEQYF.

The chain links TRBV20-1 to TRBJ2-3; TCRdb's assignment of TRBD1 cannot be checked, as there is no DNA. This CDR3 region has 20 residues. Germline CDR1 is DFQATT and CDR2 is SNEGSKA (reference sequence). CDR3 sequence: CSARDQVRFVGRIRTDTQYF.

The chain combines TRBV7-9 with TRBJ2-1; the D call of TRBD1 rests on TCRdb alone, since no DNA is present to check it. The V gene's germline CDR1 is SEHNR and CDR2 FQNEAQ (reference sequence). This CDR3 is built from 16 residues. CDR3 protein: CASSPPRDRGLGEQFF.

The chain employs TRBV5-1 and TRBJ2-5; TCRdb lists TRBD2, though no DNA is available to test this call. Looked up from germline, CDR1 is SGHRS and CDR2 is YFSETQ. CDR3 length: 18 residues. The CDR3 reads CASSLPQRGFLEGETQYF.

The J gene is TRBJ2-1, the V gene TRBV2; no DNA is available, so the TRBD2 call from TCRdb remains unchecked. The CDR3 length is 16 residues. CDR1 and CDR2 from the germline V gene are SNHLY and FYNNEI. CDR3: CATLPRLAGGDNEQFF.

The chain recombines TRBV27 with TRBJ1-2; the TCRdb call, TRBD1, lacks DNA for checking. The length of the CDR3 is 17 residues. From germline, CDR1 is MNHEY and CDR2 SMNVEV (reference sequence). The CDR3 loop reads CASSSLLLDRKGNGYTF.